These 12 T cell receptor beta chains were all obtained from the same sample, sequenced in a study of blood T cells in healthy people across ages. Next came a second PCR, run for about 7 to 12 cycles, which used a sample-barcoded 5' primer along with a J-beta primer mix. TCRdb recomputed calls from the 5' RACE reads with MiXCR, one row per CDR3 protein. The top ten clones hold about 18% of a sample with 450,000 to 700,000 distinct CDR3 sequences, roughly a quarter of them seen once. Sample: blood. The receptors were sampled from a woman aged 70-85 years in good health.

The rearrangement uses TRBV6-2 or TRBV6-3 and TRBJ1-5; D perhaps matches TRBD1 (5 bases). V was shortened by 6 bases and J by 4 bases, with 22 bases between the two germline ends. The CDR3 totals 17 residues. From germline, CDR1 is MNHEY and CDR2 SVGEGT. CDR3 nucleotide sequence: TGTGCCAGCAGCAACGACTTGACAGAAGTATTGAATCAGCCCCAGCATTTT. This translates into CASSNDLTEVLNQPQHF.

The chain combines TRBV20-1 with TRBJ2-1, with a tentative D call TRBD2 (6 bases). Per germline, CDR1 DFQATT and CDR2 SNEGSKA (reference sequence). The ends were cut back, 6 bases at V and 5 bases at J, with 14 bases in the middle. The CDR3 is 13 amino acids. Here the CDR3 reads CSALRDLDNEQFF. DNA for the CDR3: TGCAGTGCCCTCCGGGACTTGGACAATGAGCAGTTCTTC.

This clonotype appeared a few times. The J gene is TRBJ2-5, the V gene TRBV18, with 7 bases that match TRBD1. CDR3 length: 13 amino acids. With V trimmed by 4 bases and J by 3 bases, 2 bases remained unmatched. Germline lookup yields CDR1 KGHSH and CDR2 LQKENI. CDR3 amino acids: CASSRGQEETQYF. DNA of the CDR3: TGTGCCAGCTCACGTGGACAGGAAGAGACCCAGTACTTC.

This chain joins TRBV6-5 and TRBJ1-2, with 12 positions matching TRBD1. Trimming at V came to 0 bases and at J to 6 bases, leaving 2 bases not matched to a gene. This CDR3 has 15 amino acids. Germline V gives CDR1 MNHEY, CDR2 SVGAGI. The CDR3 nucleotides are TGTGCCAGCAGTTACTCTGGGACAGGGGGCCATGGCTACACCTTC. It translates to CASSYSGTGGHGYTF.

This chain uses TRBV6-2 or TRBV6-3 with TRBJ2-3; D is unresolved. Trimming cost V 2 bases and J 7 bases, with 7 bases left between them. Looked up from germline, CDR1 is MNHEY and CDR2 is SVGEGT. This CDR3 region has 12 residues. CDR3 sequence (DNA): TGTGCCAGCAGTTACCCGGTGTATACGCAGTATTTT. Its protein product is CASSYPVYTQYF.

The chain is built from TRBV20-1 and TRBJ2-1; 10 bases are shared with TRBD2. J gave up 6 bases and V 5 bases, and 13 bases lay outside the gene matches. Germline CDR1 DFQATT, CDR2 SNEGSKA (reference sequence). The CDR3 spans 16 residues. This CDR3 reads CSAAPRASGGSNEQFF. CDR3 coding DNA: TGCAGTGCTGCCCCTCGGGCTAGCGGGGGCTCCAATGAGCAGTTCTTC.

This clonotype was counted only a few times. This sequence joins TRBV20-1 and TRBJ1-4, with D perhaps matching TRBD1 (5 bases). This CDR3 comprises 14 residues. Germline V gives CDR1 DFQATT, CDR2 SNEGSKA (reference sequence). V gave up 1 base and J gave up 8 bases, with 14 bases separating them. The CDR3 reads CSARVGQDNEKLFF. The CDR3 DNA reads TGCAGTGCTAGAGTGGGGCAGGATAACGAAAAACTGTTTTTT.

The V gene is TRBV6-1, the J gene TRBJ1-5, with a possible D match to TRBD1 (5 bases). Looked up from germline, CDR1 is MNHNS and CDR2 is SASEGT. This CDR3 has 14 amino acids. The V gene lost 3 bases and the J gene lost 6 bases, with 12 bases spanning the gap. The CDR3 region has the DNA TGTGCCAGCAGTGACGCAGGGTTTGGTCAGCCCCAGCATTTT. It is translated as CASSDAGFGQPQHF.

This clonotype was seen more than once but under ten times. This chain joins TRBV7-3 and TRBJ1-1, with 7 bases fitting TRBD1. The CDR3 length is 14 residues. Unmatched junction bases numbered 6, after V lost 7 bases and J lost 1 base. The V gene's germline CDR1 is SGHTA and CDR2 FQGTGA. CDR3 nucleotides: TGTGCCAGCAAAGCGGGACAGCAGAACACTGAAGCTTTCTTT. Translation gives CASKAGQQNTEAFF.

This clonotype has ten or more counts. The rearrangement links TRBV6-2 or TRBV6-3 to TRBJ2-5; D is undetermined. TRBJ2-7 matches the DNA end more closely, so the J call is doubtful. The CDR3 runs to 13 residues. Germline CDR1 reads MNHEY; CDR2 reads SVGEGT. CDR3: CASSSPRGYEQYF. The DNA for the CDR3 is TGTGCCAGCAGTTCTCCGCGTGGGTACGAGCAGTACTTC.

The chain has TRBV20-1 and TRBJ1-4, with TRBD1 matching 10 bases. The CDR3 loop spans 13 amino acids. Germline trimming cut 6 bases from V and 7 bases from J; bases unmatched to any gene: 5. Germline V lookup: CDR1 DFQATT, CDR2 SNEGSKA (reference sequence). CDR3 bases: TGCAGTGCCCCGAGGGACAGGGGTGAAAAACTGTTTTTT. Amino acids: CSAPRDRGEKLFF.

This chain connects TRBV6-1 to TRBJ1-6; a weak D match, TRBD1 (5 bases). Germline values: CDR1 MNHNS, CDR2 SASEGT. This CDR3 has 14 amino acids. V was shortened by 6 bases and J by 7 bases, with 13 bases between the two germline ends. The DNA of the CDR3 is TGTGCCAGCAGCGGGGGGAGGGTGAATTCACCCCTCCACTTT. It codes for CASSGGRVNSPLHF.